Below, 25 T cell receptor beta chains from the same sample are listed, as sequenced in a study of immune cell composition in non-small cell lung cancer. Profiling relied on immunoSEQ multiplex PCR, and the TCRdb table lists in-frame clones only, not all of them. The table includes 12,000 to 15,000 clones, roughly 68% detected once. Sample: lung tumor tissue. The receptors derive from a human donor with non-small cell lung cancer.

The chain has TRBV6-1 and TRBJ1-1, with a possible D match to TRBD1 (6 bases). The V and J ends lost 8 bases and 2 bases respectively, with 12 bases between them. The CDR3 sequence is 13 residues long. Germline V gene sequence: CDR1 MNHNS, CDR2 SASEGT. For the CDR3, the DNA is TGTGCCAGCTACAGGGATGGAAACACTGAAGCTTTCTTT. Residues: CASYRDGNTEAFF.

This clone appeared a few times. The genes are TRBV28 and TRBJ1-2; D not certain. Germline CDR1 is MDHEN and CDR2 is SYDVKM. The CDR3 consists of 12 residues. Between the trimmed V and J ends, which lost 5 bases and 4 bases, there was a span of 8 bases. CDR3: CASSPNGYGYTF. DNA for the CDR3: TGTGCCAGCAGTCCAAACGGCTATGGCTACACCTTC.

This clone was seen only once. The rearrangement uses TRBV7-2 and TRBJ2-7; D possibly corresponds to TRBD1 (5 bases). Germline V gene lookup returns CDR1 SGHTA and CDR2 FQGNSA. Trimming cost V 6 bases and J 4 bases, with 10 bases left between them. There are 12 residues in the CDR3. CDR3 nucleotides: TGTGCCAGCAGTCGGCACAGGTACGAGCAGTACTTC. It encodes CASSRHRYEQYF. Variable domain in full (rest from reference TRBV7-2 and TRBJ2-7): GAGVSQSPSNKVTEKGKDVELRCDPISGHTALYWYRQSLGQGLEFLIYFQGNSAPDKSGLPSDRFSAERTGGSVSTLTIQRTQQEDSAVYLCASSRHRYEQYFGPGTRLTVT.

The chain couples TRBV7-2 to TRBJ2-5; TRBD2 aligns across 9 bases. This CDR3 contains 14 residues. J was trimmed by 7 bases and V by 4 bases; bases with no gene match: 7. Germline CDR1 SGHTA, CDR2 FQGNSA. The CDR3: CASSSASGDLTQYF. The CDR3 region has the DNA TGTGCCAGCAGCTCAGCTAGCGGGGACCTGACCCAGTACTTC.

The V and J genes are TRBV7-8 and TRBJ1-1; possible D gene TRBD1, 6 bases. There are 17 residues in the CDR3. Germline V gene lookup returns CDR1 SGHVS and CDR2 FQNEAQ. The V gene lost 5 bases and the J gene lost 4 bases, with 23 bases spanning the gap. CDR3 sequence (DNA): TGTGCCAGCAGCCCGGGGGGATACAGGGTCACGCCCACTGAAGCTTTCTTT. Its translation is CASSPGGYRVTPTEAFF.

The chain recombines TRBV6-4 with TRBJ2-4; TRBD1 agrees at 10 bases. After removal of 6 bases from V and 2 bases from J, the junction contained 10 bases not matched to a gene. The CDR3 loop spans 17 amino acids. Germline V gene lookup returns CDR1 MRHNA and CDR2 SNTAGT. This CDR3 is CASSRDRGGETKNIQYF. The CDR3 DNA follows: TGTGCCAGCAGCAGGGACAGGGGCGGCGAGACCAAAAACATTCAGTACTTC.

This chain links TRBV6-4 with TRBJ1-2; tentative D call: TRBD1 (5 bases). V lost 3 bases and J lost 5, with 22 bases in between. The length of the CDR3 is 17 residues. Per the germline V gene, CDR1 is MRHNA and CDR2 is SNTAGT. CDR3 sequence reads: CASSEDQGLFLTYGYTF. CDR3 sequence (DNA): TGTGCCAGCAGTGAGGACCAGGGACTTTTTTTAACTTATGGCTACACCTTC.

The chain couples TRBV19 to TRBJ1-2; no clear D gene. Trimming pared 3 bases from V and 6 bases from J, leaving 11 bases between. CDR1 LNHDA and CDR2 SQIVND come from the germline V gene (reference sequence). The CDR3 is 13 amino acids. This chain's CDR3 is CASSIMAGNGYTF. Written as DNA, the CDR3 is TGTGCCAGTAGTATTATGGCCGGGAATGGCTACACCTTC. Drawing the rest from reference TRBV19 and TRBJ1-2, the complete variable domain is DGGITQSPKYLFRKEGQNVTLSCEQNLNHDAMYWYRQDPGQGLRLIYYSQIVNDFQKGDIAEGYSVSREKKESFPLTVTSAQKNPTAFYLCASSIMAGNGYTFGSGTRLTVV.

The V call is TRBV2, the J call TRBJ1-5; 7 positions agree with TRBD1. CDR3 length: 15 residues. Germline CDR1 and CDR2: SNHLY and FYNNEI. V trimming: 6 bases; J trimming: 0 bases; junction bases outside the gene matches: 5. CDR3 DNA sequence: TGTGCCAGCAGGGCGACAGGGTATAGCAATCAGCCCCAGCATTTT. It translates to CASRATGYSNQPQHF. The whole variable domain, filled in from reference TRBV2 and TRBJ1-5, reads EPEVTQTPSHQVTQMGQEVILRCVPISNHLYFYWYRQILGQKVEFLVSFYNNEISEKSEIFDDQFSVERPDGSNFTLKIRSTKLEDSAMYFCASRATGYSNQPQHFGDGTRLSIL.

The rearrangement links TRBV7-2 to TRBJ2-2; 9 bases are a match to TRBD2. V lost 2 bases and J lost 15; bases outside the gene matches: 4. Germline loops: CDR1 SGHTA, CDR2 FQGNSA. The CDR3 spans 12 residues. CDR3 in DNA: TGTGCCAGCAGCTTATTAGCGGGAGTCTTGTTTTTT. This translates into CASSLLAGVLFF.

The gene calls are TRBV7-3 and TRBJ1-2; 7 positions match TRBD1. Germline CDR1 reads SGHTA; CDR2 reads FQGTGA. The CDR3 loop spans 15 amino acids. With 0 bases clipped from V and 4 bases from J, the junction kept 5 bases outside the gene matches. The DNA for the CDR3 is TGTGCCAGCAGCTTAACAGGGGGCGATGGCTATGGCTACACCTTC. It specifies CASSLTGGDGYGYTF.

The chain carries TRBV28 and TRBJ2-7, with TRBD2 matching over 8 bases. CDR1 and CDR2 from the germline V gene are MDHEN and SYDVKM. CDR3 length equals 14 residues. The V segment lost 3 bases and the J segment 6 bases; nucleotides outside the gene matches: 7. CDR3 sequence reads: CASSFRTSYSEQYF. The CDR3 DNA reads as TGTGCCAGCAGTTTCCGGACTAGCTATTCCGAGCAGTACTTC.

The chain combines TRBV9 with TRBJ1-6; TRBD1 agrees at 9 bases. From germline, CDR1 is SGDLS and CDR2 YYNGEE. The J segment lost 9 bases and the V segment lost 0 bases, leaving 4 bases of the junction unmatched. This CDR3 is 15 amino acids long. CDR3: CASSVGGQGFSPLHF. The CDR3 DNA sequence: TGTGCCAGCAGCGTAGGGGGACAGGGCTTTTCACCCCTCCACTTT. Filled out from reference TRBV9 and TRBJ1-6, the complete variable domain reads DSGVTQTPKHLITATGQRVTLRCSPRSGDLSVYWYQQSLDQGLQFLIQYYNGEERAKGNILERFSAQQFPDLHSELNLSSLELGDSALYFCASSVGGQGFSPLHFGNGTRLTVT.

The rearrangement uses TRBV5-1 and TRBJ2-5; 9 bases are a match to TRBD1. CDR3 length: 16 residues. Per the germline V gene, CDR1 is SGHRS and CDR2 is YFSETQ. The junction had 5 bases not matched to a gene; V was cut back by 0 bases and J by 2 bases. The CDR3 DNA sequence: TGCGCCAGCAGCTTGGGCACAGGGGGCCCGCAAGAGACCCAGTACTTC. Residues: CASSLGTGGPQETQYF.

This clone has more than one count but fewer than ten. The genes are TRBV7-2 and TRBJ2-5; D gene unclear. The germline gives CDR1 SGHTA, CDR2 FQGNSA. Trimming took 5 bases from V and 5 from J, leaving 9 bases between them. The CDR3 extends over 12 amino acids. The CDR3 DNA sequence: TGTGCCAGCAGCCCTCGGGTGGAGACCCAGTACTTC. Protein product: CASSPRVETQYF.

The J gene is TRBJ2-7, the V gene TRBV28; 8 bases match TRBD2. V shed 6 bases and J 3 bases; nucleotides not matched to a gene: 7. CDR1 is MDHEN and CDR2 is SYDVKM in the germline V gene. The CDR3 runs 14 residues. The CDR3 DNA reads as TGTGCCAGCAGATTAGCGGGAAGTAACTACGAGCAGTACTTC. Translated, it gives CASRLAGSNYEQYF.

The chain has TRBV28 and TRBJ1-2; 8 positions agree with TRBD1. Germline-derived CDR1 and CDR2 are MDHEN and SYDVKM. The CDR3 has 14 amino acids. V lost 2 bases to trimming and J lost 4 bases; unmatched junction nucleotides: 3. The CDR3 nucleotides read TGTGCCAGCAGTTTAGCAGGGGGCGCCTATGGCTACACCTTC. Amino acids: CASSLAGGAYGYTF.

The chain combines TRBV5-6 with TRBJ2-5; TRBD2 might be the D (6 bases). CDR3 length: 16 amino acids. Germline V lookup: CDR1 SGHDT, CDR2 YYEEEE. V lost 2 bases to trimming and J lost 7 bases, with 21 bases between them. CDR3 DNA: TGTGCCAGCAGCTTATCGGGACTCAGAAGCGGTGGGACCCAGTACTTC. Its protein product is CASSLSGLRSGGTQYF.

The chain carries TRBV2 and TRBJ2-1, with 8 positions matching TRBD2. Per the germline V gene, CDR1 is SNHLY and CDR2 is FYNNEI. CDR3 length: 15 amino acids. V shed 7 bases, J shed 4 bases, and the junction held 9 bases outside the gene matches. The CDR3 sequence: CASKESGSPYNEQFF. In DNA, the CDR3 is TGTGCCAGCAAGGAGAGCGGGAGCCCTTACAATGAGCAGTTCTTC.

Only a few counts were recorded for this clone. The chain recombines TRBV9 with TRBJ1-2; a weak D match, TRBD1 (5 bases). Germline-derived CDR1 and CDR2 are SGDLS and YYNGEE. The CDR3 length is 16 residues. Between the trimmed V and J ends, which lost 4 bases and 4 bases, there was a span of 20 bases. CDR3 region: CASSPTLDGGLYGYTF. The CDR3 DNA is TGTGCCAGCAGCCCTACCTTGGACGGGGGACTCTATGGCTACACCTTC. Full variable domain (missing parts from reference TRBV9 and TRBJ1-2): DSGVTQTPKHLITATGQRVTLRCSPRSGDLSVYWYQQSLDQGLQFLIQYYNGEERAKGNILERFSAQQFPDLHSELNLSSLELGDSALYFCASSPTLDGGLYGYTFGSGTRLTVV.

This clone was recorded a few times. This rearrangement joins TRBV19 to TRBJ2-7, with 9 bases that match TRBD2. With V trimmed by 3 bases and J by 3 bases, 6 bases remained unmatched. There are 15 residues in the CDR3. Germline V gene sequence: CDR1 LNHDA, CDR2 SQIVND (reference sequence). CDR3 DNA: TGTGCCAGTAGTATGCAAGCGGGGGGACGCTACGAGCAGTACTTC. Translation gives CASSMQAGGRYEQYF.

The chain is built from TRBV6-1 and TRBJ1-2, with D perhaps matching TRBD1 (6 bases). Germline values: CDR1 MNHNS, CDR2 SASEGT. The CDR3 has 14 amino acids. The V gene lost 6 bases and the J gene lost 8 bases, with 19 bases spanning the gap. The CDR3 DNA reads TGTGCCAGCAGCTCAAACGGGGGGGGCGCCGGCTACACCTTC. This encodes CASSSNGGGAGYTF.

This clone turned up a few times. Written as DNA, the CDR3 is TGCGCCAGCAGTAGGGACAGGGGGTCTTATGGCTACACCTTC. Its protein product is CASSRDRGSYGYTF. The chain is built from TRBV10-1 and TRBJ1-2; 11 nucleotides match TRBD1. The CDR3 extends over 14 amino acids. CDR1 and CDR2 from the germline V gene are WNHNN and SYGVQD (reference sequence). Germline trimming cut 5 bases from V and 5 bases from J; bases unmatched to any gene: 4.

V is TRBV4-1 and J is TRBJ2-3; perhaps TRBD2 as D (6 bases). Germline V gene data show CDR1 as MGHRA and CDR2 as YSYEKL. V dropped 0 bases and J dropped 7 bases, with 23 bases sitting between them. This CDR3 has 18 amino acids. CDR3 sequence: CASSQDGSRWLARNTQYF. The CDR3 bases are TGCGCCAGCAGCCAAGATGGAAGTCGGTGGCTAGCGCGGAATACGCAGTATTTT.

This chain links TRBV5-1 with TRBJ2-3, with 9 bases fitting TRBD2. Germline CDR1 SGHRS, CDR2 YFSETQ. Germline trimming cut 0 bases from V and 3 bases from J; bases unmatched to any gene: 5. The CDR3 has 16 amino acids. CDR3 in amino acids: CASSLDASGTTDTQYF. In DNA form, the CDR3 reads TGCGCCAGCAGCTTGGATGCTAGCGGGACGACAGATACGCAGTATTTT.